The 25 T cell receptor beta chains reported below all come from one sample, sequenced in a study of blood T cell repertoires in COVID-19. Sequencing used immunoSEQ multiplex PCR; TCRdb keeps in-frame clones, though not all of them. The profile shows 180,000 or so clones, 82% of them singletons. Sequencing used peripheral blood. The receptors here all came from a woman aged 70 to 79 with acute or convalescent COVID-19.

The V and J genes are TRBV19 and TRBJ1-5; no reliable D call. This CDR3 contains 15 residues. The germline CDR1 and CDR2 sequences are LNHDA and SQIVND (reference sequence). V was trimmed by 3 bases and J by 3 bases, leaving 12 bases between them. The CDR3, as DNA: TGTGCCAGTAGTATTTCGCGCGTCCCCAATCAGCCCCAGCATTTT. This translates into CASSISRVPNQPQHF.

Written as DNA, the CDR3 is TGTGCCAGCAGCCTCGGCCGGGACACCGGGGAGCTGTTTTTT. This gives the protein CASSLGRDTGELFF. This chain joins TRBV3-1 (or the pseudogene TRBV3-2) and TRBJ2-2; D gene uncertain. CDR3 size: 14 residues. Germline V CDR1 and CDR2: LGHDT, YNNKEL (reference sequence). Deletions cut 4 bases from V and 3 bases from J, with 9 bases between.

The CDR3 DNA reads as TGTGCCAGCAGCTTAGGGACAGGGGATGGGCATGAGCAGTTCTTC. This encodes CASSLGTGDGHEQFF. The V and J genes are TRBV5-8 and TRBJ2-1, with 10 bases that match TRBD1. The CDR3 loop spans 15 amino acids. The germline V gene has CDR1 SGHTS and CDR2 YDEGEE. The V gene end was trimmed by 2 bases and the J gene end by 8 bases; junction bases not matched to a gene: 7.

The V and J genes are TRBV10-3 and TRBJ1-4; TRBD1 agrees at 8 bases. V lost 6 bases to trimming and J lost 0 bases; unmatched junction nucleotides: 18. Germline V gives CDR1 ENHRY, CDR2 SYGVKD. The CDR3 length is 20 residues. The CDR3 DNA sequence: TGTGCCATCAGGGAGAAACAGGGGGTGGTTGCCGTTGCAACTAATGAAAAACTGTTTTTT. It specifies CAIREKQGVVAVATNEKLFF.

The V gene is TRBV7-9, the J gene TRBJ2-3, with D possibly being TRBD1 (5 bases). The germline CDR1 and CDR2 sequences are SEHNR and FQNEAQ (reference sequence). V lost 7 bases, J lost 3 bases, and 8 bases lay in between. The CDR3 sequence is 12 residues long. Written as DNA, the CDR3 is TGTGCCAGCACCCAGGGAACAGATACGCAGTATTTT. This encodes CASTQGTDTQYF.

V gene TRBV7-2 combines with J gene TRBJ2-5, with 13 bases that match TRBD2. V dropped 4 bases and J dropped 1; count of bases not matched to a gene: 3. This CDR3 is 16 amino acids long. Germline CDR1 is SGHTA and CDR2 is FQGNSA. The CDR3 nucleotides read TGTGCCAGCAGCTCACTAGCGGGGGGGGGCCAAGAGACCCAGTACTTC. This encodes CASSSLAGGGQETQYF.

The chain links TRBV6-2 or TRBV6-3 to TRBJ1-6; 7 bases are shared with TRBD1. The CDR3 covers 14 residues. CDR1 and CDR2 (germline): MNHEY, SVGEGT. After removal of 5 bases from V and 7 bases from J, the junction contained 5 bases not matched to a gene. CDR3: CASSRPGGNSPLHF. CDR3 bases: TGTGCCAGCAGTCGTCCAGGGGGAAATTCACCCCTCCACTTT.

V is TRBV27 and J is TRBJ2-1, with TRBD2 matching 8 bases. J was trimmed by 4 bases and V by 0 bases; bases with no gene match: 2. CDR1 MNHEY and CDR2 SMNVEV come from the germline V gene (reference sequence). The CDR3 extends over 15 amino acids. CDR3 nucleotides: TGTGCCAGCAGTTTATCCCGGGGGGGATACAATGAGCAGTTCTTC. This translates into CASSLSRGGYNEQFF.

This clone was seen only once. The chain uses TRBV5-4 and TRBJ1-2; TRBD1 matches 11 bases. Per germline, CDR1 SGHNT and CDR2 YYREEE (reference sequence). CDR3 size: 14 residues. V lost 4 bases, J lost 7 bases, and 6 bases stayed unmatched. The CDR3, as DNA: TGTGCCAGCAGCCAAGGACAGGGGGCGTCTGGCTACACCTTC. It is translated as CASSQGQGASGYTF.

The rearrangement uses TRBV4-2 and TRBJ1-5; unclear D gene. Trimming took off 3 bases at V and 7 bases at J, with 13 bases between the two ends. This CDR3 contains 14 residues. CDR1 is LGHNA and CDR2 is YNFKEQ in the germline V gene. CDR3 DNA sequence: TGTGCCAGCAGCCAGGGATCTGAGGGACAGCCCCAGCATTTT. It codes for CASSQGSEGQPQHF.

This clone was seen only a few times. This chain joins TRBV9 and TRBJ1-1; possible D gene TRBD1, 5 bases. Germline lookup yields CDR1 SGDLS and CDR2 YYNGEE. The V end lost 0 bases, the J end lost 8 bases, and 17 bases lay between the germline ends. The CDR3 length is 15 residues. The CDR3: CASSVGLGAKREAFF. In DNA form, the CDR3 reads TGTGCCAGCAGCGTAGGTTTAGGGGCTAAGAGGGAAGCTTTCTTT. The complete variable domain, with remaining parts taken from reference TRBV9 and TRBJ1-1, reads DSGVTQTPKHLITATGQRVTLRCSPRSGDLSVYWYQQSLDQGLQFLIQYYNGEERAKGNILERFSAQQFPDLHSELNLSSLELGDSALYFCASSVGLGAKREAFFGQGTRLTVV.

The V call is TRBV6-6, the J call TRBJ2-7; perhaps TRBD1 as D (6 bases). The CDR3 totals 14 residues. CDR1 is MNHNY, CDR2 SVGAGI, per germline (reference sequence). V was shortened by 4 bases and J by 6 bases, with 16 bases between the two germline ends. CDR3 protein: CASSFEVTGSEQYF. The CDR3 coding sequence is TGTGCCAGCAGTTTTGAGGTTACAGGGAGCGAGCAGTACTTC.

This sequence joins TRBV9 and TRBJ1-4; tentatively, D is TRBD1 (6 bases). Germline V gene data show CDR1 as SGDLS and CDR2 as YYNGEE. The length of the CDR3 is 15 residues. V shed 4 bases and J shed 4 bases, with 14 bases lying between them. The CDR3 nucleotides read TGTGCCAGCAGCCCGAAGGGGGTTGGTAATGAAAAACTGTTTTTT. Its translation is CASSPKGVGNEKLFF.

V and J are TRBV28 and TRBJ2-7; 8 bases fit TRBD1. Germline loops: CDR1 MDHEN, CDR2 SYDVKM. V lost 2 bases, J lost 3 bases, and 6 bases stayed unmatched. This CDR3 region has 15 residues. The CDR3 loop reads CASSLRTGSDYEQYF. The CDR3 DNA reads TGTGCCAGCAGTTTACGGACAGGGAGCGACTACGAGCAGTACTTC.

This clone was counted a single time. The chain joins TRBV5-1 to TRBJ2-2; 7 nucleotides match TRBD1. The CDR3 has 16 residues. V gave up 2 bases and J gave up 2 bases; unmatched junction bases: 6. Germline V CDR1 and CDR2: SGHRS, YFSETQ. Here the CDR3 DNA reads TGCGCCAGCAGCTTCGAACAGGGGATTAACACCGGGGAGCTGTTTTTT. This encodes CASSFEQGINTGELFF.

The J gene is TRBJ2-5, the V gene TRBV12-3 or TRBV12-4; D gene unclear. V was trimmed by 7 bases and J by 4 bases, leaving 13 bases between them. The CDR3 loop spans 13 amino acids. As DNA, the CDR3 is TGTGCCAGCAACGTATATCGAGGAGAGACCCAGTACTTC. Protein: CASNVYRGETQYF.

The chain links TRBV28 to TRBJ1-3; D ambiguous. This CDR3 spans 15 amino acids. Trimming removed 1 base at V and 4 bases at J, with 11 bases between. Looked up from germline, CDR1 is MDHEN and CDR2 is SYDVKM. The CDR3 nucleotides are TGTGCCAGCAGTTTATTGGCAGGCCCCGGAAACACCATATATTTT. Translation gives CASSLLAGPGNTIYF.

The CDR3 loop is CASSPNPGAYNEQFF. CDR3 bases: TGCGCCAGCAGCCCCAATCCGGGGGCCTACAATGAGCAGTTCTTC. The chain uses TRBV5-1 and TRBJ2-1; tentatively, D is TRBD2 (6 bases). The CDR3 is 15 residues long. Germline lookup yields CDR1 SGHRS and CDR2 YFSETQ. V was pared by 4 bases and J by 2 bases, with 13 bases between.

V gene TRBV19 combines with J gene TRBJ2-4, with D perhaps TRBD2 (6 bases). Germline V lookup: CDR1 LNHDA, CDR2 SQIVND (reference sequence). The germline V and J ends were trimmed by 5 bases and 0 bases, with 11 bases remaining between them. This CDR3 spans 15 amino acids. CDR3 residues: CASSPVGLAKNIQYF. Written as DNA, the CDR3 is TGTGCCAGTAGTCCTGTGGGACTAGCCAAAAACATTCAGTACTTC. Drawing the rest from reference TRBV19 and TRBJ2-4, the complete variable domain is DGGITQSPKYLFRKEGQNVTLSCEQNLNHDAMYWYRQDPGQGLRLIYYSQIVNDFQKGDIAEGYSVSREKKESFPLTVTSAQKNPTAFYLCASSPVGLAKNIQYFGAGTRLSVL.

As concerns this clone: Relative to the germline gene, one junction end is altered; a read error may explain this. The chain combines TRBV6-2 or TRBV6-3 with TRBJ2-7; tentatively, D is TRBD2 (6 bases). Germline lookup yields CDR1 MNHEY and CDR2 SVGEGT. CDR3 length: 14 amino acids. CDR3 in amino acids: CASSSSAQGVRRDF. The CDR3 DNA is TGTGCCAGCAGTTCCTCCGCCCAAGGCGTGAGGAGGGACTTC.

This chain links TRBV18 with TRBJ1-4, with a possible D match to TRBD1 (5 bases). Per germline, CDR1 KGHSH and CDR2 LQKENI. V lost 4 bases to trimming and J lost 8 bases, with 17 bases between them. This CDR3 is 15 amino acids long. CDR3 protein: CASSQRRDLREKLFF. CDR3 nucleotides: TGTGCCAGCTCACAAAGAAGGGACTTAAGAGAAAAACTGTTTTTT.

The chain carries TRBV21-1 and TRBJ1-1; the DNA was not compared with TRBD1, the D call given in the table. TRBV21-1 is a known pseudogene. The CDR3 extends over 18 amino acids. The CDR3 sequence: CASSPYDGTGGVNTEAFF. CDR3 nucleotides: TGTGCCAGCAGCCCCTACGACGGGACAGGGGGAGTGAACACTGAAGCTTTCTTT.

The genes are TRBV6-1 and TRBJ2-1, with D tentatively TRBD2 (6 bases). CDR3 size: 16 residues. Germline loops: CDR1 MNHNS, CDR2 SASEGT. V gave up 4 bases and J gave up 1 base, with 14 bases separating them. The CDR3, as DNA: TGTGCCAGCAGTGCCTACCGGGGGAGGTCCTACAATGAGCAGTTCTTC. Translating gives CASSAYRGRSYNEQFF.

J is TRBJ1-2 and V is TRBV9; tentatively, D is TRBD1 (5 bases). The CDR3 sequence is 14 residues long. Trimming shortened V by 4 bases and J by 2 bases, and 12 bases separated the two germline ends. Germline-derived CDR1 and CDR2 are SGDLS and YYNGEE. CDR3 DNA sequence: TGTGCCAGCAGCCCTACGACAGTGAACTATGGCTACACCTTC. As protein: CASSPTTVNYGYTF.

This clone has a handful of counts. The V gene is TRBV7-8, the J gene TRBJ2-7; 8 bases align to TRBD1. The CDR3 spans 16 residues. With V trimmed by 5 bases and J by 5 bases, 14 bases remained unmatched. Germline values: CDR1 SGHVS, CDR2 FQNEAQ. The CDR3 DNA reads TGTGCCAGCAGCCGAGGCCGACAGGGGTACCTCCACGAGCAGTACTTC. It yields the protein CASSRGRQGYLHEQYF.